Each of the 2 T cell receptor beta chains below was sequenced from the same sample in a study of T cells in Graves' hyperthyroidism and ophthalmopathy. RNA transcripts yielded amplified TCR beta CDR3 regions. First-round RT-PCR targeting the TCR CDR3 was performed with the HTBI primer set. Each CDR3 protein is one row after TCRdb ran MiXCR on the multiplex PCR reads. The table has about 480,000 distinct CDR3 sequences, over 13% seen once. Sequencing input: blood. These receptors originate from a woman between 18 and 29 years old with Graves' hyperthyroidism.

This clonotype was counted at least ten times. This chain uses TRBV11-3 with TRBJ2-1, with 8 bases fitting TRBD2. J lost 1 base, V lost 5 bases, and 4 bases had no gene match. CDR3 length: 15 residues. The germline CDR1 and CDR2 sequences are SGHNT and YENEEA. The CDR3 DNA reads TGTGCCAGCAGCCCGGGACTAGTGTCCTACAATGAGCAGTTCTTC. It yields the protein CASSPGLVSYNEQFF.

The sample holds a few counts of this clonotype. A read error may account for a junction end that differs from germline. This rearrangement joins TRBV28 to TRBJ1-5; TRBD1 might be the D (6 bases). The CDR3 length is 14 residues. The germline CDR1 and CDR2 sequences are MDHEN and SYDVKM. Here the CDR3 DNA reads TGTGCCAGCAAAAGGCGGCAGGGGAATCGGCCCCAGCATTTT. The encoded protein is CASKRRQGNRPQHF.